This T cell receptor (beta chain) was identified during a study of Ad26.COV2.S vaccination and SARS-CoV-2 variants. At the level of the study: Ad26.COV2.S given intramuscularly, once or twice 56 days apart.

On this clone: Its specificity is unknown.

TCRdb keeps only in-frame clones here, not all; method: immunoSEQ multiplex PCR. Of about 410,000 clones in the sample, around nine tenths were seen once. The sample's treatment: roughly 18 received Ad26.COV2.S at low or high dose, single or two shots; roughly 5 received placebo; per-sample allocation not given. All samples were drawn on day 63, counting from the first vaccine or placebo injection. Study-wide points: With respect to non-spike TCR breadth, vaccine and placebo recipients were similar.

The V end was cut by 6 bases, the J end by 2 bases, with 14 bases between. The CDR3 length is 15 residues. Germline V gives CDR1 MNHEY, CDR2 SVGAGI. The sequence was collected from a person between 18 and 65 years old who received the Ad26.COV2.S COVID-19 vaccine or a placebo. This chain connects TRBV6-5 to TRBJ2-1, with D possibly being TRBD1 (6 bases). The starting material was peripheral blood, obtained in a trial of Ad26.COV2.S vaccine versus placebo. In DNA form, the CDR3 reads TGTGCCAGCAGAGATCCGGGACATACCTACAATGAGCAGTTCTTC. This encodes CASRDPGHTYNEQFF.